The 2 T cell receptor beta chains below come from one sample, sequenced in a study of shared clonotypes between healthy human individuals. Sequenced by immunoSEQ multiplex PCR; TCRdb stores in-frame clones only, minus some. The profile shows under 850,000 clones, around 77% of them singletons. Sequencing was performed on memory CD4+ T cells sorted from blood. This sample's subset: CD45RA-negative fraction. Receptors originate from a woman aged 25 to 39 in good health.

The chain has TRBV28 and TRBJ2-5; 7 bases map to TRBD2. The CDR3 consists of 18 residues. Germline CDR1 is MDHEN and CDR2 is SYDVKM. J gave up 4 bases and V 2 bases, and 16 bases lay outside the gene matches. The CDR3 sequence is CASSLEEGILPGGETQYF. In DNA, the CDR3 is TGTGCCAGCAGTTTAGAAGAAGGTATCCTGCCGGGGGGAGAGACCCAGTACTTC.

The J gene is TRBJ1-2, the V gene TRBV2; D gene uncertain. Germline CDR1 is SNHLY and CDR2 is FYNNEI. This CDR3 comprises 11 residues. Trimming took 5 bases from V and 2 from J, leaving 3 bases between them. CDR3 amino acids: CASSSNYGYTF. DNA of the CDR3: TGTGCCAGCAGTTCGAACTATGGCTACACCTTC.